This T cell receptor (beta chain) is from a study of metastatic and nonmetastatic thyroid tumors. For the study at large: Comparison of repertoires was carried out across blood and tumor or nodule tissue from malignant and benign thyroid patients. Study conclusions and caveats: Compared with benign nodules, malignant thyroid tumors were reported to have significantly higher TCR beta diversity in both blood and tumor.

Prior to thyroid surgery, none of the patients had received any treatment. Remarks on this clone: Its matching antigen is unknown.

The germline V gene has CDR1 SGHDN and CDR2 FVKESK. This CDR3 spans 16 amino acids. The V end lost 3 bases, the J end lost 8 bases, and 19 bases lay between the germline ends. Study processing details: To classify distant metastasis in papillary thyroid cancer, a model was built from CDR3 differences across clinicopathological groups. TCRdb recomputed clones from the PCR reads via MiXCR. In this record, the V and J calls reflect TCRdb's handling and not the investigators' own analysis. The sample has 21,000 or so clones; 10% to 11% are singletons. The sample consisted of blood. The receptor's source is a female donor with papillary thyroid cancer or a benign thyroid nodule (not recorded which). Some clones in this sample may be carry-over from other donors' samples. The V and J genes are TRBV14 and TRBJ1-4; maybe TRBD1 (5 bases). CDR3 nucleotides: TGTGCCAGCAGCCAGGCGCTCGGGGGAGGACACGAAAAACTGTTTTTT. This encodes CASSQALGGGHEKLFF.